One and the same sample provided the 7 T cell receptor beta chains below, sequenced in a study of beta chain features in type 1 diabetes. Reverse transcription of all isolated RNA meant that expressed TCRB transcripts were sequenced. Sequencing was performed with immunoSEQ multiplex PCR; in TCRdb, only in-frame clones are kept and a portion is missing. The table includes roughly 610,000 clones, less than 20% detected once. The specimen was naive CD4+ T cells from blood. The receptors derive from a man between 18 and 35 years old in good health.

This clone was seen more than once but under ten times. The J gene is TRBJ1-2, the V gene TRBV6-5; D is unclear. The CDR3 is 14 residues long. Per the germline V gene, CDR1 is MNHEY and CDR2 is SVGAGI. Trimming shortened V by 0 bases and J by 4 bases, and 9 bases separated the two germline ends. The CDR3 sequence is CASSYSIRGYGYTF. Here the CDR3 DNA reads TGTGCCAGCAGTTACTCGATCCGAGGCTATGGCTACACCTTC.

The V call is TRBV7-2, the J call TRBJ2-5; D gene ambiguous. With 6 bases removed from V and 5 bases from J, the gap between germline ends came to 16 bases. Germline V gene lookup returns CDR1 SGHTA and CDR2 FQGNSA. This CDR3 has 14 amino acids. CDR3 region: CASSSKRVLETQYF. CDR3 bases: TGTGCCAGCAGTTCCAAAAGGGTACTGGAGACCCAGTACTTC. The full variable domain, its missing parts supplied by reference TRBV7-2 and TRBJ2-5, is GAGVSQSPSNKVTEKGKDVELRCDPISGHTALYWYRQSLGQGLEFLIYFQGNSAPDKSGLPSDRFSAERTGGSVSTLTIQRTQQEDSAVYLCASSSKRVLETQYFGPGTRLLVL.

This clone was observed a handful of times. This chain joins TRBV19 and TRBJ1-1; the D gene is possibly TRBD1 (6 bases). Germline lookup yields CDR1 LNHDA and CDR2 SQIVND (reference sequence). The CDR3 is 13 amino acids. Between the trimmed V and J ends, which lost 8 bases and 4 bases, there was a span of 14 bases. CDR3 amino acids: CASGTGLGTEAFF. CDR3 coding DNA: TGTGCCAGTGGTACAGGGTTGGGCACTGAAGCTTTCTTT.

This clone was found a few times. The CDR3 DNA sequence: TGTGCCAGCAGCACGGGACGCTCATGCACCTTC. This codes for CASSTGRSCTF. V and J are TRBV6-5 and TRBJ1-2; D is possibly TRBD1 (5 bases). In germline, CDR1 is MNHEY, CDR2 SVGAGI. The CDR3 is 11 residues long. Trimming left V 6 bases short and J 13 bases short, with 15 bases between.

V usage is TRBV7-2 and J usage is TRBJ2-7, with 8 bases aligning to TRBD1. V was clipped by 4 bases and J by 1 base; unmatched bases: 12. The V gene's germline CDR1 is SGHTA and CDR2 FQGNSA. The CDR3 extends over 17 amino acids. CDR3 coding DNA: TGTGCCAGCAGCTATAAAGGGACAGGACGATTTTCCTACGAGCAGTACTTC. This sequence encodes CASSYKGTGRFSYEQYF.

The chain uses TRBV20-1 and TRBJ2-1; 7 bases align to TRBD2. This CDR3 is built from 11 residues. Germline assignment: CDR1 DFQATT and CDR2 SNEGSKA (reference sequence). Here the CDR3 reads CSTGGRNEQFF. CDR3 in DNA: TGCAGCACCGGGGGGAGGAATGAGCAGTTCTTC.

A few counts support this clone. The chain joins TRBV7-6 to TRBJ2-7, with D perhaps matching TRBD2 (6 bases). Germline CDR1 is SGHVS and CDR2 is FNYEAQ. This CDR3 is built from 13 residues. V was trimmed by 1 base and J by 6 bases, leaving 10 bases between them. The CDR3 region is CASSLDRRGEQYF. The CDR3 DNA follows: TGTGCCAGCAGCTTAGATAGGAGGGGCGAGCAGTACTTC.